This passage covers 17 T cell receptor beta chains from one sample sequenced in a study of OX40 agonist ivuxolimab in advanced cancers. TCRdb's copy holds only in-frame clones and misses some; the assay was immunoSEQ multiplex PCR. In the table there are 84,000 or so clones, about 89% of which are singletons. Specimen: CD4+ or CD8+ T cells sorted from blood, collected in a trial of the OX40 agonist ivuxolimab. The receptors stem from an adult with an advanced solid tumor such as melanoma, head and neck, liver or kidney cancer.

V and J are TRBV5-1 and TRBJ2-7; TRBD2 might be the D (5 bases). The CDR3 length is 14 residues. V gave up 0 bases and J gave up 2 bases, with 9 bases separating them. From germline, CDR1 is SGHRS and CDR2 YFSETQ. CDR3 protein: CASSLVSGTYEQYF. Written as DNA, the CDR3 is TGCGCCAGCAGCTTGGTTTCGGGGACCTACGAGCAGTACTTC.

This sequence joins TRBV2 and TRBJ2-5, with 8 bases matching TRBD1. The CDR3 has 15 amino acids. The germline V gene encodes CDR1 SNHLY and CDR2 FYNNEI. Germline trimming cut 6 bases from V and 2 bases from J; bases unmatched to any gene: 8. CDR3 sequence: CASSRAGGFQETQYF. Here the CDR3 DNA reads TGTGCCAGCAGCCGGGCAGGGGGCTTTCAAGAGACCCAGTACTTC.

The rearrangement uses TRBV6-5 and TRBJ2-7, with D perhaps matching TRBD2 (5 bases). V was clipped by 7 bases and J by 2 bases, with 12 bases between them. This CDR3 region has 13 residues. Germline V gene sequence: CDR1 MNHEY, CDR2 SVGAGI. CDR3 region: CASTGGPAYEQYF. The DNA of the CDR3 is TGTGCCAGCACCGGAGGACCGGCCTACGAGCAGTACTTC.

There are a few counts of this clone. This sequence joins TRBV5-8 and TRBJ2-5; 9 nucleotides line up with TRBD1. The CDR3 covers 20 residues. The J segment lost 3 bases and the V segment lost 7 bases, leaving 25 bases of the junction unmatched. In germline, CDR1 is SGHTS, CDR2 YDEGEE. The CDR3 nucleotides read TGTGCCAGCCCGACCATGGTCGGGACAGGGTTTTCCCTCCCTGAAGAGACCCAGTACTTC. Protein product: CASPTMVGTGFSLPEETQYF. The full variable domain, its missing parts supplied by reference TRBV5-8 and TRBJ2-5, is EAGVTQSPTHLIKTRGQQATLRCSPISGHTSVYWYQQALGLGLQFLLWYDEGEERNRGNFPPRFSGRQFPNYSSELNVNALELEDSALYLCASPTMVGTGFSLPEETQYFGPGTRLLVL.

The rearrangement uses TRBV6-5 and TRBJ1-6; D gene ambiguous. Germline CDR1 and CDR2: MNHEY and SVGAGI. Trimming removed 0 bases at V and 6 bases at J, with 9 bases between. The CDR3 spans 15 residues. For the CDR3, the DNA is TGTGCCAGCAGTTACTCGTACAGAGCTAATTCACCCCTCCACTTT. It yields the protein CASSYSYRANSPLHF.

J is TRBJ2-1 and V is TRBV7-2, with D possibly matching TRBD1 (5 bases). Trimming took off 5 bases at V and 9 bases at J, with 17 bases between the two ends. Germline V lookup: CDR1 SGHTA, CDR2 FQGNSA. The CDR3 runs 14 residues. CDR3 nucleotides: TGTGCCAGCAGCCCAAGGAGACAGTTTAGTGAGCAGTTCTTC. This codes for CASSPRRQFSEQFF.

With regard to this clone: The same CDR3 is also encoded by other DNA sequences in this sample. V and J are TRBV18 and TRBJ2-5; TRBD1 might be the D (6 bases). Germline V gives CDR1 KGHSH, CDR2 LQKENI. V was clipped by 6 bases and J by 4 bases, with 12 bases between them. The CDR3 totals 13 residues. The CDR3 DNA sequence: TGTGCCAGCTCGCCAGGACAGAGAGAGACCCAGTACTTC. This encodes CASSPGQRETQYF.

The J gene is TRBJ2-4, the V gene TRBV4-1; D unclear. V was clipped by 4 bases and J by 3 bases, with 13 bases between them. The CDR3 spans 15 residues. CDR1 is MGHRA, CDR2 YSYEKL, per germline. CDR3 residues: CASSLSEMVKNIQYF. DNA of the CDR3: TGCGCCAGCAGCCTGTCAGAAATGGTCAAAAACATTCAGTACTTC.

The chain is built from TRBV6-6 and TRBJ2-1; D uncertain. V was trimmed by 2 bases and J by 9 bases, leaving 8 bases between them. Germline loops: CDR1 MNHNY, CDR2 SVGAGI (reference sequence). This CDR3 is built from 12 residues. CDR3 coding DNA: TGTGCCAGCAGTTACGAGACCCTTGAGCAGTTCTTC. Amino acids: CASSYETLEQFF.

CDR3 region: CAYTMGVPAKNIQYF. DNA of the CDR3: TGTGCCTATACGATGGGGGTCCCAGCCAAAAACATTCAGTACTTC. The chain links TRBV5-4 to TRBJ2-4; D may be TRBD1 or TRBD2 (5 bases each). CDR3 length: 15 residues. Per germline, CDR1 SGHNT and CDR2 YYREEE (reference sequence). V shed 10 bases and J shed 0 bases, with 17 bases lying between them.

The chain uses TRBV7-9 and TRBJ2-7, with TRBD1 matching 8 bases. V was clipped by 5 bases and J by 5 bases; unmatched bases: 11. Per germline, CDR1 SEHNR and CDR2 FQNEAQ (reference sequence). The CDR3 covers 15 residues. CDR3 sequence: CASSATGVPGNEQYF. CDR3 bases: TGTGCCAGCAGCGCGACAGGGGTCCCGGGGAACGAGCAGTACTTC.

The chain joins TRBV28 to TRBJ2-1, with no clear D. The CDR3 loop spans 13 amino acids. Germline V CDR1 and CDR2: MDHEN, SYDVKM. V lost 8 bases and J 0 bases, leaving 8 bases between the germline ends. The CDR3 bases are TGTGCCAGCCTTCGGCCCTCCTACAATGAGCAGTTCTTC. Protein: CASLRPSYNEQFF.

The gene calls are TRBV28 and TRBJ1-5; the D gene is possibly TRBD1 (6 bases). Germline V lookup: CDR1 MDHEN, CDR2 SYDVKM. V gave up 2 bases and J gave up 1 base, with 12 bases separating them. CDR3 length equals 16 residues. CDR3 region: CASSLDQGGSNQPQHF. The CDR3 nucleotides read TGTGCCAGCAGTTTAGATCAAGGGGGAAGCAATCAGCCCCAGCATTTT.

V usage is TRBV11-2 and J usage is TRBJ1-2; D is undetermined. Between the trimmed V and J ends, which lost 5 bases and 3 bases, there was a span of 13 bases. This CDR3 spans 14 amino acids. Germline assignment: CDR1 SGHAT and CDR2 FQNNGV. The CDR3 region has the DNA TGTGCCAGCAGCGACCTAGGGAGGTACTATGGCTACACCTTC. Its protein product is CASSDLGRYYGYTF.

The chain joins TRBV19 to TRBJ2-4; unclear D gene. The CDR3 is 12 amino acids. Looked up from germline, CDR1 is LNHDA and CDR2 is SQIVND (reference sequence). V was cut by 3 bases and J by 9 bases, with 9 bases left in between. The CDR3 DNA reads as TGTGCCAGTAGTATTCTAACGGGCATTCAGTACTTC. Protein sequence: CASSILTGIQYF.

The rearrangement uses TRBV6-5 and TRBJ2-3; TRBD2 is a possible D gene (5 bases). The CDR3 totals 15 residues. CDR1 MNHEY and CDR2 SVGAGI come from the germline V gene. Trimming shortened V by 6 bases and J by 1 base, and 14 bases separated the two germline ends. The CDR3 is CASRSGSEGTDTQYF. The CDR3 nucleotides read TGTGCCAGCAGATCGGGATCTGAGGGCACAGATACGCAGTATTTT.

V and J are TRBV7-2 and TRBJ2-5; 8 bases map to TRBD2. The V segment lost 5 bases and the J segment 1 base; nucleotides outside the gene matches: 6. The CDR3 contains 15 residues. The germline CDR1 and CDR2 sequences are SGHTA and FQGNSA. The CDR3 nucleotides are TGTGCCAGCAGCAAGAGCGGGGGATTCCAAGAGACCCAGTACTTC. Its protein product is CASSKSGGFQETQYF.